These 8 T cell receptor beta chains came from one sample sequenced in a study of T cell responses to AZD1222 COVID-19 vaccine. Here immunoSEQ multiplex PCR was the method, and the copy in TCRdb shows in-frame clones only, minus some. The data contain around 100,000 clones, about 86% of them singletons. The source was peripheral blood, collected on day 0 of AZD1222 vaccination. These receptors were collected from an adult in good health.

V is TRBV28 and J is TRBJ2-1; D uncertain. Germline values: CDR1 MDHEN, CDR2 SYDVKM. The CDR3 is 13 residues long. V was trimmed by 3 bases and J by 4 bases, leaving 7 bases between them. CDR3 nucleotide sequence: TGTGCCAGCAGTTTTGGCATATACAATGAGCAGTTCTTC. This translates into CASSFGIYNEQFF.

This chain links TRBV27 with TRBJ2-2; D call uncertain. Germline V gene sequence: CDR1 MNHEY, CDR2 SMNVEV (reference sequence). The V gene lost 6 bases and the J gene lost 0 bases, with 5 bases spanning the gap. The CDR3 runs to 13 residues. For the CDR3, the DNA is TGTGCCAGCAGGGACGCGAACACCGGGGAGCTGTTTTTT. Protein product: CASRDANTGELFF.

This chain connects TRBV9 to TRBJ1-3; D ambiguous. Trimming shortened V by 3 bases and J by 6 bases, and 19 bases separated the two germline ends. In germline, CDR1 is SGDLS, CDR2 YYNGEE. This CDR3 spans 16 amino acids. This CDR3 reads CASSAKVEALENTIYF. CDR3 sequence (DNA): TGTGCCAGCAGCGCAAAGGTGGAGGCCCTCGAAAACACCATATATTTT.

The chain joins TRBV9 to TRBJ2-1; TRBD2 aligns across 8 bases. CDR1 is SGDLS and CDR2 is YYNGEE in the germline V gene. The CDR3 totals 16 residues. Unmatched junction bases numbered 6, after V lost 4 bases and J lost 0 bases. The CDR3 here is CASSPGGRASYNEQFF. Written as DNA, the CDR3 is TGTGCCAGCAGCCCGGGAGGGCGGGCCTCCTACAATGAGCAGTTCTTC.

This rearrangement joins TRBV19 to TRBJ2-1; TRBD1 might be the D (5 bases). CDR1 is LNHDA, CDR2 SQIVND, per germline (reference sequence). V gave up 1 base and J gave up 4 bases, with 8 bases separating them. This CDR3 is built from 14 residues. CDR3 DNA: TGTGCCAGTAGTATAGGACAGATATACAATGAGCAGTTCTTC. Its translation is CASSIGQIYNEQFF.

CDR3 DNA sequence: TGTGCCAGCAGCCGCAACCGGGACAGGGCGAACACTGAAGCTTTCTTT. Translation gives CASSRNRDRANTEAFF. The rearrangement uses TRBV5-4 and TRBJ1-1, with 9 positions matching TRBD1. CDR3 length: 16 residues. CDR1 and CDR2 (germline): SGHNT, YYREEE (reference sequence). Germline trimming cut 4 bases from V and 1 base from J; bases unmatched to any gene: 8.

This clone turned up a few times. V is TRBV5-1 and J is TRBJ1-4; weak D call: TRBD1 (6 bases). Trimming pared 4 bases from V and 6 bases from J, leaving 16 bases between. This CDR3 region has 15 residues. CDR1 SGHRS and CDR2 YFSETQ come from the germline V gene. CDR3 DNA: TGCGCCAGCAGCCCCACCGGGGGCCCTTATGAAAAACTGTTTTTT. Amino acid sequence: CASSPTGGPYEKLFF.

The V gene is TRBV19, the J gene TRBJ2-5; the match to TRBD2 covers 9 bases. This CDR3 has 13 residues. Germline V gene sequence: CDR1 LNHDA, CDR2 SQIVND (reference sequence). J lost 5 bases, V lost 6 bases, and 4 bases had no gene match. As DNA, the CDR3 is TGTGCCAGTAGCAGCGGGGGGCGGGAGACCCAGTACTTC. Translated, it gives CASSSGGRETQYF.